The 7 T cell receptor beta chains listed next were all sequenced from one sample in a study of blood T cell repertoires in COVID-19 (dated by TCRdb to the early 2020s). The library was generated by the immunoSEQ multiplex PCR assay. As stored in TCRdb, this immuneACCESS dataset retains in-frame rearrangements with V and J assigned. A fraction of the clones does not appear; measured against another copy, unresolved V genes explain less than half of the discrepancy, and the remainder lacks a known reason. For this sample the table gives around 100,000 clones, of which 65% to 80% were detected only once. The ten largest clones add up to 20% of the sample. The specimen was peripheral blood. The receptors originated from an older man with active or convalescent COVID-19.

This sequence joins TRBV2 and TRBJ1-1; D perhaps matches TRBD1 (5 bases). V was pared by 4 bases and J by 4 bases, with 10 bases between. The germline gives CDR1 SNHLY, CDR2 FYNNEI. This CDR3 region has 13 residues. The CDR3 nucleotides are TGTGCCAGCAGTGTAGCAGGGAGCACTGAAGCTTTCTTT. Its protein is CASSVAGSTEAFF. Using reference TRBV2 and TRBJ1-1 for the parts outside the CDR3, the full variable domain is EPEVTQTPSHQVTQMGQEVILRCVPISNHLYFYWYRQILGQKVEFLVSFYNNEISEKSEIFDDQFSVERPDGSNFTLKIRSTKLEDSAMYFCASSVAGSTEAFFGQGTRLTVV.

There are a few counts of this clone. V and J are TRBV2 and TRBJ2-5; possibly TRBD2 for D (7 bases). The CDR3 is 14 amino acids. The germline V and J ends were trimmed by 7 bases and 1 base, with 13 bases remaining between them. CDR1 SNHLY and CDR2 FYNNEI come from the germline V gene. CDR3 nucleotide sequence: TGTGCCAGCAACCGGGGGGCCCTCCAAGAGACCCAGTACTTC. Its translation is CASNRGALQETQYF. Combining the CDR3 with reference TRBV2 and TRBJ2-5 gives the whole variable domain EPEVTQTPSHQVTQMGQEVILRCVPISNHLYFYWYRQILGQKVEFLVSFYNNEISEKSEIFDDQFSVERPDGSNFTLKIRSTKLEDSAMYFCASNRGALQETQYFGPGTRLLVL.

V is TRBV7-9 and J is TRBJ1-1; D not resolved. V was shortened by 2 bases and J by 1 base, with 8 bases between the two germline ends. The germline V gene encodes CDR1 SEHNR and CDR2 FQNEAQ (reference sequence). The CDR3 is 14 residues long. The CDR3 region has the DNA TGTGCCAGCAGCTTATTCGGCGGGAACACTGAAGCTTTCTTT. It is translated as CASSLFGGNTEAFF.

The chain links TRBV20-1 to TRBJ1-4; D not resolved. The CDR3 covers 11 residues. CDR1 DFQATT and CDR2 SNEGSKA come from the germline V gene (reference sequence). Trimming removed 5 bases from V and 2 bases from J, with 3 bases in between. Written as DNA, the CDR3 is TGCAGTGCTTCTACTAATGAAAAACTGTTTTTT. Its translation: CSASTNEKLFF.

V gene TRBV10-1 combines with J gene TRBJ2-1; D is uncertain. The germline V and J ends were trimmed by 0 bases and 7 bases, with 7 bases remaining between them. This CDR3 has 13 amino acids. The germline V gene encodes CDR1 WNHNN and CDR2 SYGVQD (reference sequence). This CDR3 reads CASSESVENEQFF. The CDR3, as DNA: TGCGCCAGCAGTGAGTCGGTGGAGAATGAGCAGTTCTTC.

The chain has TRBV6-5 and TRBJ1-2; 8 nucleotides line up with TRBD1. The CDR3 is made up of 14 amino acids. Germline V gene sequence: CDR1 MNHEY, CDR2 SVGAGI. Trimming removed 6 bases from V and 3 bases from J; junction bases left unmatched: 6. The CDR3 spells CASSLGTGDYGYTF. The CDR3 coding sequence is TGTGCCAGCAGCCTAGGGACAGGAGACTATGGCTACACCTTC.

This clone has a single count. One junction end does not reproduce the germline sequence, and a read error may be involved. The CDR3 region is CASSLLGTEAHF. Written as DNA, the CDR3 is TGTGCCAGCAGCCTTCTGGGGACTGAAGCTCACTTC. The V and J genes are TRBV11-2 and TRBJ2-7; tentative D call: TRBD2 (6 bases). CDR3 size: 12 residues. Per germline, CDR1 SGHAT and CDR2 FQNNGV.